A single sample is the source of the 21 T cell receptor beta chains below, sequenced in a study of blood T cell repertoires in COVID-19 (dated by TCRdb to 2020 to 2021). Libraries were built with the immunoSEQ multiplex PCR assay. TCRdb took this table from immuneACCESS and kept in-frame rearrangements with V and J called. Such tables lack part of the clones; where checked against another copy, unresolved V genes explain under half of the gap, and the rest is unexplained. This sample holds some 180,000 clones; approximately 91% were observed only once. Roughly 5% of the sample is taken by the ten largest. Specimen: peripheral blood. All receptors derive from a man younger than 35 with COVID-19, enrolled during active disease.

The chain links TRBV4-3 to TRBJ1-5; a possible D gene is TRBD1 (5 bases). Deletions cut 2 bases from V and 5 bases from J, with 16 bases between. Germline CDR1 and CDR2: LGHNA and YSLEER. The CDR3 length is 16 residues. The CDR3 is CASSQSTGGSDQPQHF. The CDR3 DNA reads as TGCGCCAGCAGCCAATCCACCGGGGGGAGTGATCAGCCCCAGCATTTT.

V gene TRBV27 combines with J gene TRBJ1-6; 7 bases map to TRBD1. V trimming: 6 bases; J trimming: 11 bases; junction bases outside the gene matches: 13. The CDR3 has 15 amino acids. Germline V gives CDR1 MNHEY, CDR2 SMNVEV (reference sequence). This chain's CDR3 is CASSPGGTTTPPLHF. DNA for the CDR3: TGTGCCAGCAGCCCAGGGGGGACGACGACGCCACCCCTCCACTTT.

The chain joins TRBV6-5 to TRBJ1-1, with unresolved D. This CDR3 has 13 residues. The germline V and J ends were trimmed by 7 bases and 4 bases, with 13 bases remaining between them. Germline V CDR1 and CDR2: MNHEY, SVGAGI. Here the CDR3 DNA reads TGTGCCAGCAAAGAAGACTTACCCACTGAAGCTTTCTTT. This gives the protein CASKEDLPTEAFF.

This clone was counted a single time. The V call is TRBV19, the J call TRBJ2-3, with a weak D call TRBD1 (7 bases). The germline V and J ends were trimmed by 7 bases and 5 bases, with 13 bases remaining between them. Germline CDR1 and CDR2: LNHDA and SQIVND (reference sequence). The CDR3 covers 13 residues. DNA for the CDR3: TGTGCCAGTACGGGGCAGGGGGGAGATACGCAGTATTTT. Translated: CASTGQGGDTQYF.

The CDR3 sequence is CASSYKGTGGADTQYF. CDR3 nucleotide sequence: TGTGCCAGCAGTTACAAAGGGACAGGGGGTGCAGATACGCAGTATTTT. The V gene is TRBV6-2 or TRBV6-3, the J gene TRBJ2-3; 11 bases fit TRBD1. The ends lost 2 bases at V and 4 bases at J; junction bases unmatched: 5. This CDR3 region has 16 residues. Germline lookup yields CDR1 MNHEY and CDR2 SVGEGT.

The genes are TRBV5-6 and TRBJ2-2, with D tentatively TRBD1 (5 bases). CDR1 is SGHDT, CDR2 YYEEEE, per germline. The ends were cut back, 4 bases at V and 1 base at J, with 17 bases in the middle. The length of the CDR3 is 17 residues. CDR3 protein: CASSPERGLGNTGELFF. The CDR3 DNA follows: TGTGCCAGCAGCCCCGAAAGGGGTTTGGGGAACACCGGGGAGCTGTTTTTT.

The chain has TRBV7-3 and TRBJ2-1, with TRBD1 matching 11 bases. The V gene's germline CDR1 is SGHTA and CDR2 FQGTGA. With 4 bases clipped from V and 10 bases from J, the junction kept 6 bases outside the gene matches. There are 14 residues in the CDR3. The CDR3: CASSSGTGGLEQFF. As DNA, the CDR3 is TGTGCCAGCAGCTCCGGGACAGGGGGTTTAGAGCAGTTCTTC.

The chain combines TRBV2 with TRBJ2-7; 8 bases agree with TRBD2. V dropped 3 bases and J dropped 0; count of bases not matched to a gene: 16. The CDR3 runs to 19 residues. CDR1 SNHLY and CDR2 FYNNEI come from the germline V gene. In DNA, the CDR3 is TGTGCCAGCAGTGACGGTCCGGGAGGGCCTGAAGGGAGCTCCTACGAGCAGTACTTC. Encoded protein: CASSDGPGGPEGSSYEQYF.

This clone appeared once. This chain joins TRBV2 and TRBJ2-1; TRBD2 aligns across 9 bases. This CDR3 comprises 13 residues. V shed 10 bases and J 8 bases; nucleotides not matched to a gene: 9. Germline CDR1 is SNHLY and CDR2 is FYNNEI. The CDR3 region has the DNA TGTGCCAACCCGGGACTAGCTGGCGATGAGCAGTTCTTC. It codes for CANPGLAGDEQFF.

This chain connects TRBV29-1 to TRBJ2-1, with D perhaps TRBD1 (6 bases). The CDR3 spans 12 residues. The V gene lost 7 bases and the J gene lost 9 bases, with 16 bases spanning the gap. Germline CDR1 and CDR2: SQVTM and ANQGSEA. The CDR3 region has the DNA TGCAGCGGATTAAATGACAGGCGTGAGCAGTTCTTC. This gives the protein CSGLNDRREQFF.

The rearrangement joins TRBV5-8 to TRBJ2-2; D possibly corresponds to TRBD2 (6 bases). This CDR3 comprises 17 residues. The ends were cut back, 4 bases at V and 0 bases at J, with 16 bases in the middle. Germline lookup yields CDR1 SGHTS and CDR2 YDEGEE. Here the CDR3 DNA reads TGTGCCAGCAGCCCGCTGAGGAGGGGAGCGAACACCGGGGAGCTGTTTTTT. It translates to CASSPLRRGANTGELFF.

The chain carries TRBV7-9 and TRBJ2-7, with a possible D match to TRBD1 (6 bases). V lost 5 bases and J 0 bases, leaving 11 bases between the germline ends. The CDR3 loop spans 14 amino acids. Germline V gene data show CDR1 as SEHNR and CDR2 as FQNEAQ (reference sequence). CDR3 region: CASSAGTNSYEQYF. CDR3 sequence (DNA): TGTGCCAGCAGCGCTGGGACAAACTCCTACGAGCAGTACTTC.

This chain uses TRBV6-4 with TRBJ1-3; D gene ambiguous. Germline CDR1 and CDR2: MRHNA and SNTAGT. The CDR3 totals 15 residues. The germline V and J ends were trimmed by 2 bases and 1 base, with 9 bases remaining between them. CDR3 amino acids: CASSDGRKSGNTIYF. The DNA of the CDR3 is TGTGCCAGCAGTGACGGGCGTAAGTCTGGAAACACCATATATTTT.

CDR3 residues: CASTPGQGGNQPQHF. CDR3 nucleotides: TGTGCCAGCACCCCGGGACAGGGTGGCAATCAGCCCCAGCATTTT. The V and J genes are TRBV19 and TRBJ1-5, with 9 bases that match TRBD1. V was pared by 9 bases and J by 2 bases, with 8 bases of the junction left unmatched. The CDR3 totals 15 residues. Germline V gives CDR1 LNHDA, CDR2 SQIVND (reference sequence).

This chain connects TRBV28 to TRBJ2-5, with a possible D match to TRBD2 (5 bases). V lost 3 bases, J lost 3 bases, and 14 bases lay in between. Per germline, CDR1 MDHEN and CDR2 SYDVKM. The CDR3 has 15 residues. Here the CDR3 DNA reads TGTGCCAGCAGTTTCCCCGCGGGTCTCGAAGAGACCCAGTACTTC. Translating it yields CASSFPAGLEETQYF.

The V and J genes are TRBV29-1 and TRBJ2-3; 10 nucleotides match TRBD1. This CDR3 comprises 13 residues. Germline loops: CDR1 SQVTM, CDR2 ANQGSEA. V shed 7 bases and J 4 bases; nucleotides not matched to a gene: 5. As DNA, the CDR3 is TGCAGCGGGGCGACAGGGGGCGCAGATACGCAGTATTTT. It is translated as CSGATGGADTQYF.

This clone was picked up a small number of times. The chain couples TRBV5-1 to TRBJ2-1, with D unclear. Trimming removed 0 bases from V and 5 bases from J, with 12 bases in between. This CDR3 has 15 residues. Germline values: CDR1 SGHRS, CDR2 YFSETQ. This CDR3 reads CASSLDGYGNNEQFF. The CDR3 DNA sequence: TGCGCCAGCAGCTTGGACGGGTACGGCAACAATGAGCAGTTCTTC.

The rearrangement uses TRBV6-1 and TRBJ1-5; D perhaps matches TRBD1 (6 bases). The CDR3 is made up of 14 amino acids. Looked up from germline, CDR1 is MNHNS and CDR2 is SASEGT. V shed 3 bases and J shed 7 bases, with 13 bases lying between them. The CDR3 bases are TGTGCCAGCAGTGATCGGCAGGGGTGGCAGCCCCAGCATTTT. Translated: CASSDRQGWQPQHF.

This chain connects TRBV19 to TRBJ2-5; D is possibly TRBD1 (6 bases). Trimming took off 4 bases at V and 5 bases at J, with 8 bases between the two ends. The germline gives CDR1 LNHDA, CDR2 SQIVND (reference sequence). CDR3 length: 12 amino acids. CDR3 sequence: CASSTRGETQYF. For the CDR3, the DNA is TGTGCCAGTAGTACAAGGGGGGAGACCCAGTACTTC.

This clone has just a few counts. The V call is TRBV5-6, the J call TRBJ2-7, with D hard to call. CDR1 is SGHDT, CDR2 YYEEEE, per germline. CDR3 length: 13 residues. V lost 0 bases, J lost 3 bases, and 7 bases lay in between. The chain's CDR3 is CASSLDLFYEQYF. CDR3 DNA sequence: TGTGCCAGCAGCTTGGATCTGTTCTACGAGCAGTACTTC.

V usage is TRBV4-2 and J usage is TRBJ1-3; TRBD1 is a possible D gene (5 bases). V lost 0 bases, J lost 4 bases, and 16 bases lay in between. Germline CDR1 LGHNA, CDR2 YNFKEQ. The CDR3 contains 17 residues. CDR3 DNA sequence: TGTGCCAGCAGCCAAGATAGAAGGGGCAGGGCGGGAAACACCATATATTTT. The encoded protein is CASSQDRRGRAGNTIYF.